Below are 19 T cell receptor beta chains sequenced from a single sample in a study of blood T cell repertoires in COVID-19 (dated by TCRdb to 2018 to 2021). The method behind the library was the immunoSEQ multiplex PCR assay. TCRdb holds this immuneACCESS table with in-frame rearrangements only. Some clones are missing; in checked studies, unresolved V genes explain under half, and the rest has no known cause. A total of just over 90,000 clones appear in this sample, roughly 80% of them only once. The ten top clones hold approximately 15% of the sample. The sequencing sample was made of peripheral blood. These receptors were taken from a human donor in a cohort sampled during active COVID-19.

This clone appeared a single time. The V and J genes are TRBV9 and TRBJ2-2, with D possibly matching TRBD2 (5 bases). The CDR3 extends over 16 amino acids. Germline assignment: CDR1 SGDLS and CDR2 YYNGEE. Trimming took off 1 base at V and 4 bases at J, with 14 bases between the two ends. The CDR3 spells CASSVMGASGTGELFF. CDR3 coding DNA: TGTGCCAGCAGCGTAATGGGAGCCTCGGGCACCGGGGAGCTGTTTTTT.

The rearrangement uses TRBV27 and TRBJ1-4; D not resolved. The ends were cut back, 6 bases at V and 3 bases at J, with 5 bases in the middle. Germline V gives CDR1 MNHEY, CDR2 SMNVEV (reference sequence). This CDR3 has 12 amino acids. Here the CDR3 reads CASRAANEKLFF. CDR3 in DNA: TGTGCCAGCAGGGCGGCTAATGAAAAACTGTTTTTT.

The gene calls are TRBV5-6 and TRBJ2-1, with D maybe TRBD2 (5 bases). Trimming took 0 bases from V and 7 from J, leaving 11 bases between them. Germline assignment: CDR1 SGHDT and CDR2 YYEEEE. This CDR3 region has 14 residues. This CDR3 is CASSLGPGGNEQFF. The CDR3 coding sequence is TGTGCCAGCAGCTTGGGCCCAGGAGGAAATGAGCAGTTCTTC.

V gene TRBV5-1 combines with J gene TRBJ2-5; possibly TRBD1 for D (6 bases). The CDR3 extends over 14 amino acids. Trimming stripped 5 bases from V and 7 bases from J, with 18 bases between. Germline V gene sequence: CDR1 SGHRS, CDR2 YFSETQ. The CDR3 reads CASSLDRSKGTQYF. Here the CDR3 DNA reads TGCGCCAGCAGTCTTGACAGGTCCAAGGGGACCCAGTACTTC.

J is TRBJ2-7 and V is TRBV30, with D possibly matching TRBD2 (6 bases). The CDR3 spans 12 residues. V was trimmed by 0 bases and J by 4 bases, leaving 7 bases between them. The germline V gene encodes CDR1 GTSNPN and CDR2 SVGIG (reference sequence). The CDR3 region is CAWSVRGYEQYF. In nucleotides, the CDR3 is TGTGCCTGGAGTGTGCGGGGTTACGAGCAGTACTTC. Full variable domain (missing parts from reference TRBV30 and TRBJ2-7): SQTIHQWPATLVQPVGSPLSLECTVEGTSNPNLYWYRQAAGRGLQLLFYSVGIGQISSEVPQNLSASRPQDRQFILSSKKLLLSDSGFYLCAWSVRGYEQYFGPGTRLTVT.

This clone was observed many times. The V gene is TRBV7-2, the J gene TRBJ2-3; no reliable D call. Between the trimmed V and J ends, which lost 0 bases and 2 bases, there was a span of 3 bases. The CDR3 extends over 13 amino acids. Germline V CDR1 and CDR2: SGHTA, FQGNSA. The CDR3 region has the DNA TGTGCCAGCAGCTTAGCCTACACAGATACGCAGTATTTT. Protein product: CASSLAYTDTQYF.

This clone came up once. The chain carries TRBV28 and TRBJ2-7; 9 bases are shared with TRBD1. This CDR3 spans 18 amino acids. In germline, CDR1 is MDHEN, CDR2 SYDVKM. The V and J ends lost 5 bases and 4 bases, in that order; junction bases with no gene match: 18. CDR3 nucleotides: TGTGCCAGCAGTCCAGTCCCGGGACAGGGCCAGACATTGTACGAGCAGTACTTC. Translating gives CASSPVPGQGQTLYEQYF.

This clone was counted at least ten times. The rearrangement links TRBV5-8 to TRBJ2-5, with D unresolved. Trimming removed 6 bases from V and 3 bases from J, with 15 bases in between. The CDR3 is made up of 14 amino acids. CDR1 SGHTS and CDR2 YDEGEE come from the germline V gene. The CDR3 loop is CASILPVGEETQYF. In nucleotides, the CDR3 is TGTGCCAGCATCCTACCCGTGGGCGAAGAGACCCAGTACTTC.

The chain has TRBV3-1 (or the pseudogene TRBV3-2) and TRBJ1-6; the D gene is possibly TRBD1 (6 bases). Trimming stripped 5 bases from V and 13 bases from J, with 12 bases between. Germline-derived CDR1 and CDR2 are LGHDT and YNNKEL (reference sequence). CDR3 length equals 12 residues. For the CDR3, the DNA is TGTGCCAGCAGCTACCAGGGGTTCCCCCTCCACTTT. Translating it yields CASSYQGFPLHF.

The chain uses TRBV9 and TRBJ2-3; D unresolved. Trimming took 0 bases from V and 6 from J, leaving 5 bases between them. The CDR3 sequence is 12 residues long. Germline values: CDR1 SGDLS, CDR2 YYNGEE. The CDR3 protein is CASSVVGDTQYF. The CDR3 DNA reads TGTGCCAGCAGCGTAGTCGGGGATACGCAGTATTTT.

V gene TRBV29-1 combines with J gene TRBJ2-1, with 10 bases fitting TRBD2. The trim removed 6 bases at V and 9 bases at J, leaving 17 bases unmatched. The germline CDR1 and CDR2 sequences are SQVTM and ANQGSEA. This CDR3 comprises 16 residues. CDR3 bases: TGCAGCGTCGAACCTTCTTGGTCTAGCGGGAGCCCTGAGCAGTTCTTC. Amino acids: CSVEPSWSSGSPEQFF.

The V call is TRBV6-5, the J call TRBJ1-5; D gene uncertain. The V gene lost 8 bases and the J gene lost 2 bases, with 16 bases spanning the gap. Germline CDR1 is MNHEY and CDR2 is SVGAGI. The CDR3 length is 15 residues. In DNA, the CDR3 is TGTGCCAGCCATTACTATAGAGAAGGCAATCAGCCCCAGCATTTT. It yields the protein CASHYYREGNQPQHF.

CDR3 sequence (DNA): TGTGCCAGCAGTGAATATCTTGCTGGAACAGGACGTACACCCCTCCACTTT. Encoded protein: CASSEYLAGTGRTPLHF. This rearrangement joins TRBV6-1 to TRBJ1-6, with D tentatively TRBD1 (5 bases). Per the germline V gene, CDR1 is MNHNS and CDR2 is SASEGT. V lost 2 bases and J 11 bases, leaving 22 bases between the germline ends. The CDR3 length is 17 residues.

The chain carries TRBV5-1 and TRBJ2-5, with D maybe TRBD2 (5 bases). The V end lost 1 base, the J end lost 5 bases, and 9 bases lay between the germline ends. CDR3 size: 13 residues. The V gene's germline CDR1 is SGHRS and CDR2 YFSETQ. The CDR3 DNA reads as TGCGCCAGCAGCTTGAGCGGCGGGGAGACCCAGTACTTC. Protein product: CASSLSGGETQYF. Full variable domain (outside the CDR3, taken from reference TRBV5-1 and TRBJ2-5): KAGVTQTPRYLIKTRGQQVTLSCSPISGHRSVSWYQQTPGQGLQFLFEYFSETQRNKGNFPGRFSGRQFSNSRSEMNVSTLELGDSALYLCASSLSGGETQYFGPGTRLLVL.

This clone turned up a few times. The chain's CDR3 is CASNQAGQEVTDTQYF. The CDR3 DNA reads as TGTGCCAGCAACCAAGCTGGACAGGAAGTCACAGATACGCAGTATTTT. This chain uses TRBV6-9 with TRBJ2-3; 7 positions match TRBD1. Losses at the gene ends were 7 bases for V and 2 bases for J; bases not matched to a gene: 12. Per germline, CDR1 MNHGY and CDR2 SVAAGI. CDR3 length equals 16 residues.

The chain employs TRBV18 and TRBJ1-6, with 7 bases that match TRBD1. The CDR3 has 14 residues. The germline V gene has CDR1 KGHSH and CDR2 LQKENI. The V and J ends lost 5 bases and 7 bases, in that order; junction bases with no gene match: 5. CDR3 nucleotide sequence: TGTGCCAGCTCAGCCGGGACAGCCAATTCACCCCTCCACTTT. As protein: CASSAGTANSPLHF. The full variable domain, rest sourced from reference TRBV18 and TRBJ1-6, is NAGVMQNPRHLVRRRGQEARLRCSPMKGHSHVYWYRQLPEEGLKFMVYLQKENIIDESGMPKERFSAEFPKEGPSILRIQQVVRGDSAAYFCASSAGTANSPLHFGNGTRLTVT.

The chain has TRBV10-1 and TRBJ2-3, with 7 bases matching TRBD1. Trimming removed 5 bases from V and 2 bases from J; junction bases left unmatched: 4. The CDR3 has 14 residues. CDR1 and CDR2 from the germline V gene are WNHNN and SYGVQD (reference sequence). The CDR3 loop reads CASSSGQTTDTQYF. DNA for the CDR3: TGCGCCAGCAGTTCGGGACAGACCACAGATACGCAGTATTTT.

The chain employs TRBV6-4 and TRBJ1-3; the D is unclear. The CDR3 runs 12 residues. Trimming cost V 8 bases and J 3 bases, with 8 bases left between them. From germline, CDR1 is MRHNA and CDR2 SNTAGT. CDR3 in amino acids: CASPLIGNTIYF. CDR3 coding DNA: TGTGCCAGCCCACTGATTGGAAACACCATATATTTT.

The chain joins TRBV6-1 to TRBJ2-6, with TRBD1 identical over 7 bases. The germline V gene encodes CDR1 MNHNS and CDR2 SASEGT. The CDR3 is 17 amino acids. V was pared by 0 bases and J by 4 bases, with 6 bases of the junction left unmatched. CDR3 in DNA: TGTGCCAGCAGTGAAGCAGGGGGCCCGTCGGGGGCCAACGTCCTGACTTTC. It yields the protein CASSEAGGPSGANVLTF.